Listed here are 17 T cell receptor beta chains from one sample, sequenced in a study of Tregs in tolerant kidney transplant recipients (dated by TCRdb to the late 2010s). The method behind the library was the immunoSEQ multiplex PCR assay. TCRdb mirrors the immuneACCESS table, restricted to in-frame sequences. Some clones are absent from its copies; in checked studies, under half trace to an unresolved V gene, and the reason for the others is unknown. The sample yields about 72,000 clones; approximately 92% were counted once. Of the sample, about 10% falls within the top ten clones. The meaning of the sample's time point label: blood sample drawn before combined kidney and bone marrow transplant. The sequenced sample was CD8+ T cells from blood, obtained before the transplant. The receptors were gathered from a human donor who received a combined kidney and bone marrow transplant.

The V gene is TRBV9, the J gene TRBJ1-2; 9 nucleotides line up with TRBD1. From germline, CDR1 is SGDLS and CDR2 YYNGEE. The CDR3 runs 16 residues. J gave up 4 bases and V 4 bases, and 11 bases lay outside the gene matches. The CDR3 sequence: CASSPRTGDPFYGYTF. CDR3 DNA: TGTGCCAGCAGCCCTCGGACAGGGGACCCTTTCTATGGCTACACCTTC. Complete variable domain (other parts from reference TRBV9 and TRBJ1-2): DSGVTQTPKHLITATGQRVTLRCSPRSGDLSVYWYQQSLDQGLQFLIQYYNGEERAKGNILERFSAQQFPDLHSELNLSSLELGDSALYFCASSPRTGDPFYGYTFGSGTRLTVV.

The chain employs TRBV7-6 and TRBJ2-5; no clear D. The length of the CDR3 is 13 residues. V lost 0 bases to trimming and J lost 2 bases, with 4 bases between them. Germline V gene data show CDR1 as SGHVS and CDR2 as FNYEAQ. The CDR3 loop reads CASSLALQETQYF. The CDR3 bases are TGTGCCAGCAGCTTAGCGCTACAAGAGACCCAGTACTTC.

The V and J genes are TRBV7-6 and TRBJ2-7, with TRBD2 identical over 8 bases. The CDR3 runs to 16 residues. CDR1 and CDR2 from the germline V gene are SGHVS and FNYEAQ. V lost 4 bases to trimming and J lost 7 bases; unmatched junction nucleotides: 15. The CDR3 here is CASSWADSGAAREQYF. In DNA form, the CDR3 reads TGTGCCAGCAGCTGGGCTGATAGCGGGGCAGCGAGGGAGCAGTACTTC.

The rearrangement links TRBV7-9 to TRBJ2-7; TRBD1 matches at 8 bases. J was trimmed by 5 bases and V by 6 bases; bases with no gene match: 9. The CDR3 runs to 14 residues. Germline lookup yields CDR1 SEHNR and CDR2 FQNEAQ (reference sequence). CDR3 nucleotides: TGTGCCAGCAGAGGAGGCGACAGGGGCCACGAGCAGTACTTC. Protein product: CASRGGDRGHEQYF.

The chain is built from TRBV5-6 and TRBJ2-7; TRBD2 matches 8 bases. V gave up 1 base and J gave up 4 bases; unmatched junction bases: 7. The V gene's germline CDR1 is SGHDT and CDR2 YYEEEE. This CDR3 is 15 amino acids long. The CDR3 region is CASSLLLTGGYEQYF. The CDR3 region has the DNA TGTGCCAGCAGCTTGCTGCTTACGGGAGGGTACGAGCAGTACTTC.

The V gene is TRBV11-3, the J gene TRBJ2-7, with D tentatively TRBD1 (6 bases). V was clipped by 5 bases and J by 0 bases, with 14 bases between them. CDR1 is SGHNT, CDR2 YENEEA, per germline. The length of the CDR3 is 15 residues. DNA of the CDR3: TGTGCCAGCAGCCTGTGGGGGCTGAGCTCCTACGAGCAGTACTTC. Amino acid sequence: CASSLWGLSSYEQYF.

The rearrangement joins TRBV6-5 to TRBJ2-1; D ambiguous. V was shortened by 2 bases and J by 8 bases, with 7 bases between the two germline ends. Germline loops: CDR1 MNHEY, CDR2 SVGAGI. CDR3 length equals 12 residues. The DNA of the CDR3 is TGTGCCAGCAGTTACAGCCTGGATGAGCAGTTCTTC. Residues: CASSYSLDEQFF.

V gene TRBV5-4 combines with J gene TRBJ2-3; 10 bases align to TRBD2. V lost 3 bases to trimming and J lost 3 bases; unmatched junction nucleotides: 1. This CDR3 comprises 14 residues. Germline V gene lookup returns CDR1 SGHNT and CDR2 YYREEE (reference sequence). CDR3 region: CASSSSGRTDTQYF. The CDR3 coding sequence is TGTGCCAGCAGCTCTAGCGGGAGAACAGATACGCAGTATTTT.

This clone has a handful of counts. The rearrangement joins TRBV19 to TRBJ2-7, with 8 nucleotides matching TRBD1. Germline CDR1 is LNHDA and CDR2 is SQIVND (reference sequence). The CDR3 covers 13 residues. With V trimmed by 4 bases and J by 2 bases, 1 base remained unmatched. Here the CDR3 DNA reads TGTGCCAGTAGTACGACAGGGGCCTACGAGCAGTACTTC. It yields the protein CASSTTGAYEQYF.

The gene calls are TRBV5-1 and TRBJ2-3, with a possible D match to TRBD2 (5 bases). Per germline, CDR1 SGHRS and CDR2 YFSETQ. The CDR3 runs to 14 residues. V lost 5 bases to trimming and J lost 2 bases, with 12 bases between them. This chain's CDR3 is CASREGWNTDTQYF. CDR3 coding DNA: TGCGCCAGCAGAGAGGGATGGAACACAGATACGCAGTATTTT.

The chain uses TRBV28 and TRBJ1-2; D unclear. V was cut by 5 bases and J by 9 bases, with 10 bases left in between. The CDR3 is 11 amino acids. Germline-derived CDR1 and CDR2 are MDHEN and SYDVKM. The CDR3: CASSPGKSYTF. For the CDR3, the DNA is TGTGCCAGCAGTCCGGGGAAGAGCTACACCTTC.

The chain combines TRBV6-5 with TRBJ2-7, with TRBD1 matching over 7 bases. The CDR3 consists of 14 residues. Germline V CDR1 and CDR2: MNHEY, SVGAGI. V lost 2 bases, J lost 4 bases, and 5 bases stayed unmatched. CDR3: CASSYADREYEQYF. The CDR3 DNA follows: TGTGCCAGCAGTTACGCTGACAGGGAATACGAGCAGTACTTC.

This chain uses TRBV4-3 with TRBJ2-2; D is uncertain. The germline V gene encodes CDR1 LGHNA and CDR2 YSLEER. The CDR3 has 15 amino acids. Trimming removed 0 bases from V and 5 bases from J, with 10 bases in between. The CDR3 DNA follows: TGCGCCAGCAGCCAAGAGGCGGATTGGACCGGGGAGCTGTTTTTT. It translates to CASSQEADWTGELFF.

This chain links TRBV7-2 with TRBJ2-7; the match to TRBD2 covers 7 bases. The length of the CDR3 is 15 residues. CDR1 and CDR2 from the germline V gene are SGHTA and FQGNSA. With V trimmed by 1 base and J by 4 bases, 7 bases remained unmatched. As DNA, the CDR3 is TGTGCCAGCAGCTTAGGGGAGGGCCACCTTTACGAGCAGTACTTC. It translates to CASSLGEGHLYEQYF.

This clone is a singleton in its sample. V and J are TRBV30 and TRBJ1-1, with D tentatively TRBD1 (6 bases). CDR3 size: 13 residues. CDR1 is GTSNPN, CDR2 SVGIG, per germline (reference sequence). V lost 2 bases and J lost 3, with 10 bases in between. Written as DNA, the CDR3 is TGTGCCTGGAGTCCGGACAGCCACACTGAAGCTTTCTTT. Its translation: CAWSPDSHTEAFF. The entire variable domain, with the rest obtained from reference TRBV30 and TRBJ1-1, is as follows: SQTIHQWPATLVQPVGSPLSLECTVEGTSNPNLYWYRQAAGRGLQLLFYSVGIGQISSEVPQNLSASRPQDRQFILSSKKLLLSDSGFYLCAWSPDSHTEAFFGQGTRLTVV.

J is TRBJ1-5 and V is TRBV7-2; 9 nucleotides match TRBD1. Germline CDR1 and CDR2: SGHTA and FQGNSA. The CDR3 spans 14 residues. V lost 5 bases and J lost 6; bases outside the gene matches: 5. The CDR3 loop is CASSPTGGGQPQHF. Here the CDR3 DNA reads TGTGCCAGCAGCCCGACAGGGGGTGGTCAGCCCCAGCATTTT.

The chain combines TRBV29-1 with TRBJ2-7; D might be TRBD2 (6 bases). Germline CDR1 and CDR2: SQVTM and ANQGSEA. The CDR3 length is 13 residues. V lost 6 bases and J lost 6, with 18 bases in between. The CDR3 protein is CSVSGGSLSEQYF. CDR3 in DNA: TGCAGCGTCTCCGGGGGATCCCTCTCCGAGCAGTACTTC.